Listed below are T cell receptor beta chains from one sample, sequenced in a study of T cell changes during pregnancy in multiple sclerosis. Method: immunoSEQ multiplex PCR; TCRdb's copy keeps in-frame clones and lacks some. The data contain about 38,000 clones, 80% to 95% of them singletons. The specimen was CD4+ T cells from peripheral blood mononuclear cells, collected after pregnancy. These receptors came from a female donor in good health, enrolled as a control in a pregnancy study. The CDR3 runs from the conserved cysteine through the conserved F or W. D genes are given only for firm matches. Where a row states a size, it is once, few, many or the class of an expanded clone; other rows omit it.

j_call d_call clone_size v_call cdr3_aa cdr3_nt
TRBJ2-6 TRBD1 once TRBV5-1 CASSDGTGDSGANVLTF TGCGCCAGCAGCGACGGGACAGGGGACTCTGGGGCCAACGTCCTGACTTTC
TRBJ1-6 - - TRBV11-2 CASSLLRGNSPLHF TGTGCCAGCAGTTTACTTAGGGGAAATTCACCCCTCCACTTT
TRBJ1-2 - once TRBV11-3 CASSPGLGQSNYGYTF TGTGCCAGCAGCCCCGGACTGGGACAATCTAACTATGGCTACACCTTC
TRBJ2-7 - - TRBV18 CASSPPYQGIYEQYF TGTGCCAGCTCACCACCATATCAGGGCATCTACGAGCAGTACTTC
TRBJ1-1 - few TRBV19 CASTPRENTEAFF TGTGCCAGTACCCCGAGGGAGAACACTGAAGCTTTCTTT
TRBJ1-2 - - TRBV6-5 CASSYAGNYGYTF TGTGCCAGCAGTTACGCGGGGAACTATGGCTACACCTTC
TRBJ1-5 - - TRBV27 CASSWQGVSNQPQHF TGTGCCAGCAGTTGGCAAGGGGTTAGCAATCAGCCCCAGCATTTT
TRBJ2-1 TRBD2 - TRBV18 CASSHLAGGDNEQFF TGTGCCAGCTCACATCTAGCGGGGGGGGACAATGAGCAGTTCTTC
TRBJ1-1 - - TRBV2 CASSSEGGEAFF TGTGCCAGCAGTTCCGAGGGGGGGGAAGCTTTCTTT
TRBJ1-1 - - TRBV11-2 CASSLGWGRGGTEAFF TGTGCCAGCAGCTTAGGGTGGGGGCGTGGAGGCACTGAAGCTTTCTTT
TRBJ2-3 - - TRBV6-6 CASRRHLGSTDTQYF TGTGCCAGCAGGCGACACCTTGGGAGCACAGATACGCAGTATTTT
TRBJ1-2 - - TRBV6-6 CASSAPGLTYGYTF TGTGCCAGCAGTGCACCGGGACTGACCTATGGCTACACCTTC
TRBJ2-7 TRBD2 - TRBV30 CAWSMLSGAYEQYF TGTGCCTGGAGTATGTTAAGCGGGGCCTACGAGCAGTACTTC
TRBJ2-5 TRBD2 - TRBV10-2 CASSEPAGLAGLETQYF TGCGCCAGCAGTGAACCTGCGGGACTAGCGGGGTTAGAGACCCAGTACTTC
TRBJ2-7 - - TRBV19 CASRRDLRSSYEQYF TGTGCCAGCCGCCGGGACTTACGTAGCTCCTACGAGCAGTACTTC
TRBJ1-4 TRBD1 - TRBV5-1 CASSDPITGTVNEKLFF TGCGCCAGCAGTGACCCCATAACCGGGACAGTCAATGAAAAACTGTTTTTT
TRBJ2-3 TRBD1 - TRBV7-2 CASSYHRDSTTDTQYF TGTGCCAGCAGCTATCACCGGGACAGTACCACAGATACGCAGTATTTT
TRBJ2-7 TRBD1 - TRBV10-3 CAISARQGLDEQYF TGTGCCATCAGTGCGAGACAGGGGCTCGACGAGCAGTACTTC
TRBJ2-7 - - TRBV7-9 CASSTLENEQYF TGTGCCAGCAGCACTTTAGAAAACGAGCAGTACTTC
TRBJ2-1 TRBD2 - TRBV6-5 CASRGSGSYNEQFF TGTGCCAGCCGCGGGAGTGGTTCCTACAATGAGCAGTTCTTC
TRBJ1-3 TRBD1 - TRBV4-1 CASSPPGQSSGNTIYF TGCGCCAGCAGCCCGCCGGGACAGAGCTCTGGAAACACCATATATTTT
TRBJ2-3 - - TRBV7-9 CASSLAQATSTDTQYF TGTGCCAGCAGCTTAGCGCAGGCAACTAGCACAGATACGCAGTATTTT
TRBJ2-5 - - TRBV7-2 CASSVQQETQYF TGTGCCAGCAGCGTACAACAAGAGACCCAGTACTTC
TRBJ2-4 - - TRBV15 CATSRESGIAKNIQYF TGTGCCACCAGCAGAGAGTCAGGGATAGCCAAAAACATTCAGTACTTC
TRBJ2-7 - - TRBV25-1 CASSLRLGAPTNPYEQYF TGTGCCAGCAGTCTACGACTAGGAGCCCCCACTAATCCCTACGAGCAGTACTTC
TRBJ2-5 - - TRBV5-6 CASSLGQRDQEAQYF TGTGCCAGCAGCTTGGGTCAGAGAGACCAAGAGGCCCAGTACTTC
TRBJ2-7 TRBD1 - TRBV11-1 CASSVWDRGYEQYF TGTGCCAGCAGCGTATGGGACAGGGGCTACGAGCAGTACTTC
TRBJ2-1 - - TRBV4-3 CASSQDPRPGYNEQFF TGCGCCAGCAGCCAAGATCCGCGCCCGGGGTACAATGAGCAGTTCTTC
TRBJ2-1 - - TRBV19 CASSIVGDEQFF TGTGCCAGTAGTATAGTTGGAGATGAGCAGTTCTTC
TRBJ1-1 - - TRBV4-1 CASSQTLGANTEAFF TGCGCCAGCAGCCAGACACTGGGAGCGAACACTGAAGCTTTCTTT
TRBJ2-1 - - TRBV30 CAWSWASGLYNEQFF TGTGCCTGGAGTTGGGCGAGCGGCTTGTACAATGAGCAGTTCTTC
TRBJ2-2 TRBD2 - TRBV5-1 CASSLTSGSSGELFF TGCGCCAGCAGCTTGACTAGCGGGAGTTCAGGGGAGCTGTTTTTT
TRBJ2-2 TRBD2 - TRBV10-2 CASSNIAGGLNTGELFF TGCGCCAGCAGTAATATAGCGGGGGGGTTGAACACCGGGGAGCTGTTTTTT
TRBJ1-1 - - TRBV5-4 CASSLGGYGAEAFF TGTGCCAGCAGCTTGGGAGGGTACGGCGCTGAAGCTTTCTTT
TRBJ2-7 - - TRBV5-5 CASSLASGRGFSYEQYF TGTGCCAGCAGCTTGGCCTCTGGCAGGGGATTCTCCTACGAGCAGTACTTC
TRBJ1-3 TRBD1 - TRBV10-3 CAIRGTGDGNTIYF TGTGCCATCAGGGGGACAGGGGACGGAAACACCATATATTTT
TRBJ2-3 TRBD1 - TRBV5-1 CASSLTGGSTDTQYF TGCGCCAGCAGCTTAACAGGGGGTAGCACAGATACGCAGTATTTT
TRBJ1-3 TRBD1 - TRBV27 CASSSTGGPLGNTIYF TGTGCCAGCAGTTCGACAGGGGGCCCATTAGGAAACACCATATATTTT
TRBJ2-7 - - TRBV21-1 CASSKHGGSYEQYF TGTGCCAGCAGCAAACATGGGGGCTCGTACGAGCAGTACTTC